The text below deals with one T cell receptor beta chain. CDR1 is LNHDA, CDR2 SQIVND, per germline (reference sequence). V was pared by 3 bases and J by 2 bases, with 6 bases of the junction left unmatched. This CDR3 is built from 16 residues. The data are from a study of T cell changes during pregnancy in multiple sclerosis. TCRdb keeps only in-frame clones here, not all; method: immunoSEQ multiplex PCR. The table records some 21,000 clones, approximately 90% of them present only once. The starting material was CD4+ T cells from peripheral blood mononuclear cells, obtained in the third trimester of pregnancy. The V gene is TRBV19, the J gene TRBJ1-5, with TRBD1 matching over 8 bases. This receptor was obtained from a female donor with multiple sclerosis, enrolled in a pregnancy study. The DNA of the CDR3 is TGTGCCAGTAGTATTGGACAGGGCCTAGGCAATCAGCCCCAGCATTTT. This gives the protein CASSIGQGLGNQPQHF.